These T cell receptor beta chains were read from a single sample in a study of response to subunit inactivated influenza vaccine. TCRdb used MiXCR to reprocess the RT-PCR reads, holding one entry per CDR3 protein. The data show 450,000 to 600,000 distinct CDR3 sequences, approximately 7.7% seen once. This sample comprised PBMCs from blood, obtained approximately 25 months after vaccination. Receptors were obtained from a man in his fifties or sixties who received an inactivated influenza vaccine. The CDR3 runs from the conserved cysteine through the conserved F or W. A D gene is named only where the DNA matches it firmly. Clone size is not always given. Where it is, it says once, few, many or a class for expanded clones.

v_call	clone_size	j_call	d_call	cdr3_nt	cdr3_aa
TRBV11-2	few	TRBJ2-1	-	TGTGCCAGCAGCCCGTACCCGGGACCCCAAGGAGCCTACAATGAGCAGTTCTTC	CASSPYPGPQGAYNEQFF
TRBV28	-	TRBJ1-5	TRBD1	TGTGCCAGCAGACGAACAGGGGGTGCCAATCAGCCCCAGCATTTT	CASRRTGGANQPQHF
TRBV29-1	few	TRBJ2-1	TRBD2	TGCAGCTTCCGAGGGACTAGCGGGAGGAATGAGCAGTTCTTC	CSFRGTSGRNEQFF
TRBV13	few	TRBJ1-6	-	TGTGCCAGCAGCCTCGATCCGGATGGCTCACCCCTCCACTTT	CASSLDPDGSPLHF
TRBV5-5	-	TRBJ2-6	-	TGTGCCAGCAGGCTCGACTCCTCTGGGGCCAACGTCCTGACTTTC	CASRLDSSGANVLTF
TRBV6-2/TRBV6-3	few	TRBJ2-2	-	TGTGCCATCAAGAAGAGCGGTCCGAGGACCGGGGAGCTGTTTTTT	CAIKKSGPRTGELFF
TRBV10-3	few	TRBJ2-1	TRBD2	TGTGCCATCAGTTCCTCCTTTAGCGGGGGGGCTTACAATGAGCAGTTCTTC	CAISSSFSGGAYNEQFF
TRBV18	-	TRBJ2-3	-	TGTGCCAGCTCACCACTCCAGAAGGATACGCAGTATTTT	CASSPLQKDTQYF
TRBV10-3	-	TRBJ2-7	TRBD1	TGTGCCTCCTCCGGGACAGACTCCTACGAGCAGTACTTC	CASSGTDSYEQYF
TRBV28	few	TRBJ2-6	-	TGTGCCGTCCGGGACACCCTCTCTGGGGCCAACGTCCTGACTTTC	CAVRDTLSGANVLTF
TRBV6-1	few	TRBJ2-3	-	TGTGCCAGCAGTGAACCACTGACTAGCACAGATACGCAGTATTTT	CASSEPLTSTDTQYF
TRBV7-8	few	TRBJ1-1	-	TGTGCCAGCAGCTTAGTCGGTGGGCAAAGCACTGAAGCTTTCTTT	CASSLVGGQSTEAFF
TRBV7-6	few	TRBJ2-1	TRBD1	TGTGCCAGCAGCCCAATTCAGGGGGCGTTTTACAATGAGCAGTTCTTC	CASSPIQGAFYNEQFF
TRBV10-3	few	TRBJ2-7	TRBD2	TGTGCCATCACTGGGGCTAGCGGTTCGGGCGAGCAGTACTTC	CAITGASGSGEQYF
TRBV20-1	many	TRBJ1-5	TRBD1	TGCAGTGCTAGATATGACAGGGCCGGGAATCAGCCCCAGCATTTT	CSARYDRAGNQPQHF
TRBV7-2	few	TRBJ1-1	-	TGTGCCAGCAGCTATCTGAGAACAATTTTCTTT	CASSYLRTIFF
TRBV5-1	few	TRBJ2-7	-	TGCGCCAGCAGCTTGAACGTGCTTTTGGGCGAGCAGTACTTC	CASSLNVLLGEQYF
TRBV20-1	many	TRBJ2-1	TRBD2	TGCAGTGCTCCGACTAGCGGGAGACTGAATGAGCAGTTCTTC	CSAPTSGRLNEQFF
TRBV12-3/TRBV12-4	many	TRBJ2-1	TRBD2	TGTGCCAGCAGTTCGACTAGCGGGAGGCACAATGAGCAGTTCTTC	CASSSTSGRHNEQFF
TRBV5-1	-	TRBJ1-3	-	TGCGCCAGCAGCTTGGCCCCCGGAGGGATGGGAAACACCATATATTTT	CASSLAPGGMGNTIYF
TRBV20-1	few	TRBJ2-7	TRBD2	TGCAGTGCTAGTACCGAGGGGTGGGTCGGACTAGCGGGATCCGAGCAGTACTTC	CSASTEGWVGLAGSEQYF
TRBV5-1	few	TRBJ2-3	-	TGCGCCAGCAGCTTGGCCGAAGGGGTAACAGATACGCAGTATTTT	CASSLAEGVTDTQYF
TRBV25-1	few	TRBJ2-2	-	TGTGCCAGCAGTGAAAGTGGGGGATGGGGCACCGGGGAGCTGTTTTTT	CASSESGGWGTGELFF
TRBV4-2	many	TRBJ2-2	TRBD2	TGTGCCAGCAGAAACCCCGGGGGGGATGACGCCGGGGAGCTGTTTTTT	CASRNPGGDDAGELFF
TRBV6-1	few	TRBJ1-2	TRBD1	TGTGCCAGCAGTCGAAACAGGGGAGGGAACTATGGCTACACCTTC	CASSRNRGGNYGYTF
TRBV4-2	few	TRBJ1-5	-	TGTGCCAGCAGCCAAGATCAAACCGGACCTCAGCCCCAGCATTTT	CASSQDQTGPQPQHF
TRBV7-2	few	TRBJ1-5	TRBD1	TGTGCCAGCAGCTTGGGACAGGCCCAAAATCAGCCCCAGCATTTT	CASSLGQAQNQPQHF
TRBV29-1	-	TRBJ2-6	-	TGCAGCGTTGAAACAGTTGGAGCCCCAGGGGCCAACGTCCTGACTTTC	CSVETVGAPGANVLTF
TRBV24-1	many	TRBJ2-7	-	TGTGCCACCAGTGATCCGGGAGGCGGGGGCGACGAGCAGTACTTC	CATSDPGGGGDEQYF
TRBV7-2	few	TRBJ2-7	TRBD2	TGTGCCAGCAGCCCGCCCAGGGGCGGGAGGAGCTCCTACGAGCAGTACTTC	CASSPPRGGRSSYEQYF
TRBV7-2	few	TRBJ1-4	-	TGTGCCAGCAGCCGAGATTTAAGTAATGAAAAACTGTTTTTT	CASSRDLSNEKLFF
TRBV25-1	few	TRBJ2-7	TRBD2	TGTGCCAGCAGTGAATGGGGGGGTAGGAAGGGCGACTACGAGCAGTACTTC	CASSEWGGRKGDYEQYF
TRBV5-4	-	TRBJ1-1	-	TGTGCCAGCAGCCAAGGACTCGGGGCGTTGAACACTGAAGCTTTCTTT	CASSQGLGALNTEAFF
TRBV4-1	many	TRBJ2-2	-	TGCGCCAGCAGCCAAGCCCTGTGGGCCGGGGAGCTGTTTTTT	CASSQALWAGELFF
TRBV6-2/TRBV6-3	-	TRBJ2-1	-	TGTGCCAGCAGTTACTTAACGTCTCAGGGACTTATGCAGTTCTTC	CASSYLTSQGLMQFF
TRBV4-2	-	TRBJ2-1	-	TGTGCCAGCAGCCAACAGGGGGGGGCCTACAATGAGCAGTTCTTC	CASSQQGGAYNEQFF
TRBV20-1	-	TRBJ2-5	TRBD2	TGCAGTGCTACATCTGGCCAGCGGGAGGGCCCGGAGACCCAGTACTTC	CSATSGQREGPETQYF
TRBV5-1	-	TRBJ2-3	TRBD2	TGCGCCAGCAGAACAACGGGCGGGGGGGTCGACCCGCAGTATTTT	CASRTTGGGVDPQYF
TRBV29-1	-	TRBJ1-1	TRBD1	TGCAGCGTTGAAATCACGGGGACAGGAGCTGAAGCTTTCTTT	CSVEITGTGAEAFF
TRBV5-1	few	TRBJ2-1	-	TGCGCCAGCAGCTTGGTCGCGGGACAGTACAATGAGCAGTTCTTC	CASSLVAGQYNEQFF
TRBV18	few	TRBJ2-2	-	TGTGCCAGCTCGCACCTAGATGTTGGACTAACGAACACCGGGGAGCTGTTTTTT	CASSHLDVGLTNTGELFF
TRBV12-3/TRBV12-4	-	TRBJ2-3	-	TGTGCCAGCAGTACCCTGGAGGCCCCCAGGGCAGATACGCAGTATTTT	CASSTLEAPRADTQYF
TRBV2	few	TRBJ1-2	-	TGTGCCAGCACTCTACGAAAGGATGGCTACACCTTC	CASTLRKDGYTF